Following are 7 T cell receptor beta chains from one sample sequenced in a study of early T cells in non-severe SARS-CoV-2 infection. TCRdb itself ran the 5' RACE reads through MiXCR, one entry per CDR3 protein. The sample yields some 46,000 distinct CDR3 sequences, roughly 9.3% seen once. Sequences were obtained from whole blood. These receptors came from an adult who was a healthcare worker with PCR-confirmed SARS-CoV-2 infection or an uninfected control (not recorded which).

This clonotype was observed a few times. This chain uses TRBV11-3 with TRBJ2-1; 9 bases map to TRBD2. The CDR3 extends over 17 amino acids. CDR1 and CDR2 from the germline V gene are SGHNT and YENEEA. The V segment lost 5 bases and the J segment 3 bases; nucleotides outside the gene matches: 11. CDR3 region: CASSTGTSSSNYNEQFF. In DNA, the CDR3 is TGTGCCAGCAGCACCGGGACTAGCAGTTCCAACTACAATGAGCAGTTCTTC.

This clonotype was seen at least ten times. The V gene is TRBV11-2, the J gene TRBJ2-1; D ambiguous. This CDR3 is 14 amino acids long. Germline V gene lookup returns CDR1 SGHAT and CDR2 FQNNGV. Between the trimmed V and J ends, which lost 5 bases and 4 bases, there was a span of 12 bases. The CDR3 here is CASSHASAYNEQFF. The CDR3 region has the DNA TGTGCCAGCAGCCACGCATCAGCGTACAATGAGCAGTTCTTC.

Comment on this clonotype: This may be a read error: a much more frequent sequence differs by one nucleotide. This chain uses TRBV19 with TRBJ2-3; D is possibly TRBD2 (5 bases). The CDR3 covers 15 residues. CDR1 and CDR2 from the germline V gene are LNHDA and SQIVND (reference sequence). The CDR3 DNA is TGTGCCAGTAGCGGCAGCGGAGCTAGCACAGATACGCGGTATTTT. Amino acids: CASSGSGASTDTRYF.

At least ten counts were recorded for this clonotype. This chain links TRBV12-3 or TRBV12-4 with TRBJ1-1; no clear D gene. There are 14 residues in the CDR3. V was clipped by 3 bases and J by 2 bases, with 10 bases between them. CDR3 nucleotides: TGTGCCAGCAGTTTCGTAGTCGATAACACTGAAGCTTTCTTT. Its translation: CASSFVVDNTEAFF.

This clonotype came up many times. The chain recombines TRBV30 with TRBJ2-5; the match to TRBD1 covers 10 bases. The germline gives CDR1 GTSNPN, CDR2 SVGIG (reference sequence). The CDR3 runs 15 residues. V shed 2 bases, J shed 6 bases, and the junction held 9 bases outside the gene matches. Written as DNA, the CDR3 is TGTGCCTGGAGTCCATCCGGGACAGGGGTCAAGACCCAGTACTTC. It translates to CAWSPSGTGVKTQYF. Supplemented by reference TRBV30 and TRBJ2-5, the full variable domain reads SQTIHQWPATLVQPVGSPLSLECTVEGTSNPNLYWYRQAAGRGLQLLFYSVGIGQISSEVPQNLSASRPQDRQFILSSKKLLLSDSGFYLCAWSPSGTGVKTQYFGPGTRLLVL.

This clonotype showed up many times. The chain is built from TRBV20-1 and TRBJ1-4; D is unresolved. The length of the CDR3 is 10 residues. Per the germline V gene, CDR1 is DFQATT and CDR2 is SNEGSKA (reference sequence). V lost 0 bases, J lost 7 bases, and 0 bases lay in between. CDR3 DNA: TGCAGTGCTAGAGATGAAAAACTGTTTTTT. Translated, it gives CSARDEKLFF.

The chain carries TRBV2 and TRBJ2-7; the match to TRBD1 covers 8 bases. The CDR3 is 14 amino acids. From germline, CDR1 is SNHLY and CDR2 FYNNEI. The trim removed 7 bases at V and 7 bases at J, leaving 12 bases unmatched. In DNA form, the CDR3 reads TGTGCCAGCAAATCGGACAGGGCCCTTGGGGAGCAGTACTTC. It codes for CASKSDRALGEQYF.